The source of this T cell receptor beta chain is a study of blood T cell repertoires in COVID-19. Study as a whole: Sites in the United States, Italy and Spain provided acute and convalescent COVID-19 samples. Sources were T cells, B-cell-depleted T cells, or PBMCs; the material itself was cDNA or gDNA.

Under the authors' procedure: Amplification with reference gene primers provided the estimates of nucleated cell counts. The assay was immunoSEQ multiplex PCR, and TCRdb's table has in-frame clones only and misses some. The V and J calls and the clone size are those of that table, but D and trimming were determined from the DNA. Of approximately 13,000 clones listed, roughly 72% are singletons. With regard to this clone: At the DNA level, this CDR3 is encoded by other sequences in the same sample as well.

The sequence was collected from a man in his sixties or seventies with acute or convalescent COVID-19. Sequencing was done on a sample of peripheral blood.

The CDR3 region has the DNA TGCAGTGCTAGTGGGTTACAGGGAACCAACTATGGCTACACCTTC. Protein sequence: CSASGLQGTNYGYTF. This rearrangement joins TRBV20-1 to TRBJ1-2; a possible D gene is TRBD1 (6 bases). Germline assignment: CDR1 DFQATT and CDR2 SNEGSKA (reference sequence). V lost 3 bases, J lost 2 bases, and 16 bases lay in between. The CDR3 totals 15 residues.